This entry concerns a single TCR beta chain. This entry comes from a study of blood T cell repertoires in COVID-19. About the research overall: Sites in the United States, Italy and Spain provided acute and convalescent COVID-19 samples. PBMCs, B-cell-depleted T cells, or T cells were the source of the cDNA or gDNA that made up the material.

V trimming: 3 bases; J trimming: 6 bases; junction bases outside the gene matches: 4. CDR1 and CDR2 from the germline V gene are MGHRA and YSYEKL. The CDR3 spans 13 residues. In the study's own analysis: By means of reference gene primer amplification, nucleated cell counts were estimated. The data were produced by immunoSEQ multiplex PCR, yet TCRdb's version contains in-frame clones alone and is incomplete. Clone size and the V and J calls come from that table; the DNA yielded D and trimming. The sample lists hundreds of thousands of clones; 88% were seen once. The sequenced sample consisted of peripheral blood. The chain employs TRBV4-1 and TRBJ1-2; TRBD1 aligns across 7 bases. The receptor was isolated from a man aged 18 to 35 with active or convalescent COVID-19. The CDR3 sequence: CASSQMDRNGYTF. The CDR3 bases are TGCGCCAGCAGCCAGATGGACAGGAATGGCTACACCTTC.